These 8 T cell receptor beta chains were all obtained from the same sample, sequenced in a study of blood T cell repertoires in COVID-19. Generated by immunoSEQ multiplex PCR, the TCRdb table keeps only in-frame clones and is missing some. The data contain approximately 240,000 clones, 70% to 90% of them singletons. The material sequenced was PBMCs or T cells enriched from blood (not recorded which). These receptors originate from a woman aged 50 to 60 in a cohort exposed to, infected with or recovered from COVID-19 (not recorded which).

CDR3 coding DNA: TGCGCCAGCAGCCAAGTGCCCCCCGACAGTTTCTATGGCTACACCTTC. This gives the protein CASSQVPPDSFYGYTF. The rearrangement joins TRBV4-1 to TRBJ1-2, with D maybe TRBD1 (5 bases). CDR3 size: 16 residues. The V end was cut by 1 base, the J end by 4 bases, with 16 bases between. Germline V gene lookup returns CDR1 MGHRA and CDR2 YSYEKL.

This sequence joins TRBV3-1 (or the pseudogene TRBV3-2) and TRBJ1-6; D unresolved. CDR1 LGHDT and CDR2 YNNKEL come from the germline V gene (reference sequence). The CDR3 extends over 15 amino acids. Between the trimmed V and J ends, which lost 6 bases and 7 bases, there was a span of 16 bases. The CDR3 DNA is TGTGCCAGCAGTCCGACGGGCGGGTGGAATTCACCCCTCCACTTT. Amino acids: CASSPTGGWNSPLHF.

The sample holds a few counts of this clone. The genes are TRBV27 and TRBJ1-2, with 7 positions matching TRBD1. The V and J ends lost 6 bases and 9 bases, in that order; junction bases with no gene match: 13. CDR3 length equals 14 residues. Germline assignment: CDR1 MNHEY and CDR2 SMNVEV (reference sequence). DNA of the CDR3: TGTGCCAGCAGCCTTTACTCGGACAGGAAGAGCTACACCTTC. Translated: CASSLYSDRKSYTF.

This clone has only a few counts. V usage is TRBV6-6 and J usage is TRBJ1-1; TRBD1 might be the D (5 bases). V shed 7 bases and J shed 6 bases, with 15 bases lying between them. The CDR3 is 13 residues long. Germline V lookup: CDR1 MNHNY, CDR2 SVGAGI (reference sequence). CDR3 coding DNA: TGTGCCAGCATCGTACAGGTTGGTGCTGAAGCTTTCTTT. Translating gives CASIVQVGAEAFF.

The V call is TRBV19, the J call TRBJ1-6, with D unresolved. CDR1 and CDR2 (germline): LNHDA, SQIVND (reference sequence). Trimming pared 3 bases from V and 8 bases from J, leaving 14 bases between. The CDR3 covers 15 residues. The CDR3 here is CASSIQTPMDSPLHF. CDR3 DNA sequence: TGTGCCAGTAGTATCCAGACACCGATGGATTCACCCCTCCACTTT.

The chain combines TRBV4-2 with TRBJ2-1; no firm D call. The CDR3 length is 14 residues. Germline CDR1 is LGHNA and CDR2 is YNFKEQ. V lost 0 bases, J lost 10 bases, and 13 bases lay in between. This CDR3 reads CASSQDLGVREQFF. CDR3 DNA: TGTGCCAGCAGCCAAGATCTGGGCGTCCGGGAGCAGTTCTTC.

This clone was found once. The rearrangement joins TRBV12-3 or TRBV12-4 to TRBJ1-1; the D gene is possibly TRBD1 (5 bases). CDR3 length: 13 amino acids. The V and J ends lost 3 bases and 6 bases respectively, with 11 bases between them. The CDR3 sequence: CASSFSGLAEAFF. CDR3 nucleotide sequence: TGTGCCAGCAGTTTCTCGGGACTCGCTGAAGCTTTCTTT.

In this sample, this clone turned up once. This sequence joins TRBV6-5 and TRBJ2-1, with TRBD1 matching 9 bases. The germline CDR1 and CDR2 sequences are MNHEY and SVGAGI. The CDR3 runs 15 residues. After removal of 6 bases from V and 3 bases from J, the junction contained 6 bases not matched to a gene. The CDR3: CASSRTGQGYNEQFF. Written as DNA, the CDR3 is TGTGCCAGCAGCCGAACGGGACAGGGCTACAATGAGCAGTTCTTC.